The 21 T cell receptor beta chains reported below all come from one sample, sequenced in a study of cytomegalovirus exposure and HLA in healthy donors. Vbeta (60) and Jbeta (13) primers were used in the PCR. Repertoires were generated with immunoSEQ multiplex PCR, while TCRdb's copy carries only in-frame clones and drops some. The sample has about 150,000 clones, more than 75% seen once. The sample comprised PBMCs. These receptors were obtained from a man aged 25-45 years in good health and CMV-seropositive.

The rearrangement joins TRBV9 to TRBJ2-1, with D uncertain. Germline-derived CDR1 and CDR2 are SGDLS and YYNGEE. With 0 bases removed from V and 5 bases from J, the gap between germline ends came to 9 bases. There are 14 residues in the CDR3. The CDR3 reads CASSVELADNEQFF. DNA for the CDR3: TGTGCCAGCAGCGTAGAGTTGGCGGACAATGAGCAGTTCTTC.

Comment on this clone: In the same sample, other DNA sequences code for this CDR3. The chain joins TRBV6-6 to TRBJ1-1; D remains unclear. Germline loops: CDR1 MNHNY, CDR2 SVGAGI (reference sequence). The V end was cut by 0 bases, the J end by 1 base, with 3 bases between. This CDR3 region has 13 residues. The CDR3 bases are TGTGCCAGCAGTTACTCGAGGAACACTGAAGCTTTCTTT. This translates into CASSYSRNTEAFF.

The chain is built from TRBV29-1 and TRBJ2-7; 8 bases are shared with TRBD1. V trimming: 6 bases; J trimming: 4 bases; junction bases outside the gene matches: 8. Per the germline V gene, CDR1 is SQVTM and CDR2 is ANQGSEA. The CDR3 is 13 amino acids. Here the CDR3 DNA reads TGCAGCGTGTCGACTGGGGACAGGTACGAGCAGTACTTC. This encodes CSVSTGDRYEQYF.

The chain couples TRBV5-1 to TRBJ2-5; 7 positions match TRBD2. V lost 0 bases, J lost 5 bases, and 7 bases stayed unmatched. The CDR3 sequence is 15 residues long. Germline loops: CDR1 SGHRS, CDR2 YFSETQ. Here the CDR3 DNA reads TGCGCCAGCAGCTTGGGGGTTCCTAGCGGCGAGACCCAGTACTTC. Translation: CASSLGVPSGETQYF.

The chain uses TRBV5-1 and TRBJ2-7; TRBD1 matches at 10 bases. V lost 0 bases to trimming and J lost 5 bases; unmatched junction nucleotides: 11. Germline V gives CDR1 SGHRS, CDR2 YFSETQ. CDR3 length equals 17 residues. The DNA of the CDR3 is TGCGCCAGCAGCTTGGAACATCCGGGACAGGGGATAGACGAGCAGTACTTC. Translation: CASSLEHPGQGIDEQYF.

The J gene is TRBJ2-3, the V gene TRBV6-5; a weak D match, TRBD1 (6 bases). Trimming removed 4 bases from V and 2 bases from J, with 13 bases in between. Germline loops: CDR1 MNHEY, CDR2 SVGAGI. The CDR3 loop spans 15 amino acids. The CDR3 spells CASSSRTEYTDTQYF. In DNA, the CDR3 is TGTGCCAGCAGTTCCCGGACAGAATACACAGATACGCAGTATTTT.

This chain uses TRBV5-4 with TRBJ2-7, with D possibly TRBD2 on 5 matching bases. The CDR3 is 14 amino acids. Deletions cut 4 bases from V and 4 bases from J, with 15 bases between. CDR1 is SGHNT, CDR2 YYREEE, per germline (reference sequence). The CDR3 nucleotides read TGTGCCAGCAGCAAGGAGGCAGGAGAGTACGAGCAGTACTTC. Amino acid sequence: CASSKEAGEYEQYF.

This clone was seen a few times. The rearrangement links TRBV29-1 to TRBJ2-2, with D maybe TRBD1 (6 bases). V was shortened by 7 bases and J by 4 bases, with 16 bases between the two germline ends. The CDR3 is 14 amino acids. Germline V gene lookup returns CDR1 SQVTM and CDR2 ANQGSEA. CDR3 DNA: TGCAGCGCTAGTGGGGGCAGGCGCACCGGGGAGCTGTTTTTT. Its translation is CSASGGRRTGELFF.

This clone appeared once. This chain joins TRBV10-2 and TRBJ2-1; D may be TRBD1 (6 bases). V was cut by 4 bases and J by 8 bases, with 9 bases left in between. The CDR3 loop spans 12 amino acids. Germline CDR1 reads WSHSY; CDR2 reads SAAADI. The CDR3 protein is CASSAYRDEQFF. The CDR3 nucleotides are TGCGCCAGCAGTGCTTACAGGGATGAGCAGTTCTTC.

V gene TRBV2 combines with J gene TRBJ2-2; TRBD1 aligns across 9 bases. J lost 4 bases, V lost 6 bases, and 6 bases had no gene match. There are 15 residues in the CDR3. The germline V gene has CDR1 SNHLY and CDR2 FYNNEI. CDR3 nucleotides: TGTGCCAGCAGCGGGGACAGGGAGATCACCGGGGAGCTGTTTTTT. Translated: CASSGDREITGELFF.

J is TRBJ2-4 and V is TRBV5-1; TRBD1 matches 10 bases. The CDR3 consists of 15 residues. Looked up from germline, CDR1 is SGHRS and CDR2 is YFSETQ. With 0 bases clipped from V and 6 bases from J, the junction kept 3 bases outside the gene matches. The CDR3 DNA reads as TGCGCCAGCAGCTTGGGGACAGGGGGTGGAAACATTCAGTACTTC. Its protein is CASSLGTGGGNIQYF. The full variable domain, completed using reference TRBV5-1 and TRBJ2-4, is KAGVTQTPRYLIKTRGQQVTLSCSPISGHRSVSWYQQTPGQGLQFLFEYFSETQRNKGNFPGRFSGRQFSNSRSEMNVSTLELGDSALYLCASSLGTGGGNIQYFGAGTRLSVL.

The chain carries TRBV7-2 and TRBJ1-3, with D unresolved. Germline CDR1 and CDR2: SGHTA and FQGNSA. CDR3 length: 14 residues. The V end was cut by 3 bases, the J end by 4 bases, with 10 bases between. CDR3 sequence (DNA): TGTGCCAGCAGCTTTACACCATCGGGAAACACCATATATTTT. As protein: CASSFTPSGNTIYF.

The genes are TRBV7-2 and TRBJ2-7, with no clear D. Trimming removed 3 bases from V and 7 bases from J, with 7 bases in between. Looked up from germline, CDR1 is SGHTA and CDR2 is FQGNSA. This CDR3 has 11 residues. CDR3 residues: CASSFTREQYF. CDR3 bases: TGTGCCAGCAGCTTTACGAGAGAGCAGTACTTC. Supplemented by reference TRBV7-2 and TRBJ2-7, the full variable domain reads GAGVSQSPSNKVTEKGKDVELRCDPISGHTALYWYRQSLGQGLEFLIYFQGNSAPDKSGLPSDRFSAERTGGSVSTLTIQRTQQEDSAVYLCASSFTREQYFGPGTRLTVT.

V usage is TRBV19 and J usage is TRBJ1-2, with D possibly being TRBD1 (5 bases). Between the trimmed V and J ends, which lost 7 bases and 5 bases, there was a span of 26 bases. Per the germline V gene, CDR1 is LNHDA and CDR2 is SQIVND (reference sequence). The CDR3 covers 17 residues. DNA of the CDR3: TGTGCCAGTACTACTCCGGAGGGGCACTCGGACCTGTATGGCTACACCTTC. This sequence encodes CASTTPEGHSDLYGYTF.

The rearrangement links TRBV30 to TRBJ1-5, with D unclear. Per the germline V gene, CDR1 is GTSNPN and CDR2 is SVGIG (reference sequence). Trimming pared 3 bases from V and 4 bases from J, leaving 10 bases between. CDR3 length: 13 amino acids. CDR3: CAWRKDLNQPQHF. CDR3 DNA: TGTGCCTGGAGAAAGGACTTGAATCAGCCCCAGCATTTT.

This chain joins TRBV18 and TRBJ2-1; a weak D match, TRBD1 (5 bases). Trimming stripped 6 bases from V and 0 bases from J, with 9 bases between. From germline, CDR1 is KGHSH and CDR2 LQKENI. CDR3 length equals 14 residues. CDR3 sequence (DNA): TGTGCCAGCTCTTACGACAGCTCCTACAATGAGCAGTTCTTC. It is translated as CASSYDSSYNEQFF.

CDR3 nucleotides: TGTGCCAGCTCACCCTTAGGGACAGGACAACGCTATGGCTACACCTTC. Its translation: CASSPLGTGQRYGYTF. The V gene is TRBV18, the J gene TRBJ1-2; 8 nucleotides agree with TRBD1. The J segment lost 4 bases and the V segment lost 3 bases, leaving 10 bases of the junction unmatched. Germline values: CDR1 KGHSH, CDR2 LQKENI. CDR3 length: 16 amino acids.

The chain links TRBV28 to TRBJ2-7; TRBD1 agrees at 9 bases. This CDR3 spans 15 amino acids. V shed 5 bases, J shed 5 bases, and the junction held 10 bases outside the gene matches. Germline loops: CDR1 MDHEN, CDR2 SYDVKM. The CDR3 reads CASSHLWDRDHEQYF. The CDR3 DNA sequence: TGTGCCAGCAGTCATTTATGGGACAGGGATCACGAGCAGTACTTC.

The chain recombines TRBV29-1 with TRBJ2-1; 12 bases line up with TRBD2. Germline trimming cut 1 base from V and 4 bases from J; bases unmatched to any gene: 5. This CDR3 is 16 amino acids long. Per germline, CDR1 SQVTM and CDR2 ANQGSEA. This CDR3 reads CSVEGASGRVYNEQFF. The DNA for the CDR3 is TGCAGCGTTGAAGGGGCTAGCGGGAGGGTATACAATGAGCAGTTCTTC.

V is TRBV19 and J is TRBJ2-3; D might be TRBD2 (5 bases). Trimming pared 3 bases from V and 2 bases from J, leaving 9 bases between. This CDR3 spans 14 amino acids. The germline CDR1 and CDR2 sequences are LNHDA and SQIVND (reference sequence). This chain's CDR3 is CASSMTGDTDTQYF. CDR3 in DNA: TGTGCCAGTAGTATGACCGGGGACACAGATACGCAGTATTTT.

The chain combines TRBV28 with TRBJ2-1; TRBD2 agrees at 9 bases. This CDR3 has 16 amino acids. J lost 1 base, V lost 4 bases, and 5 bases had no gene match. CDR1 and CDR2 (germline): MDHEN, SYDVKM. CDR3 nucleotide sequence: TGTGCCAGCAGTTCTCCCGGACTAGCGTCCTACAATGAGCAGTTCTTC. It translates to CASSSPGLASYNEQFF.